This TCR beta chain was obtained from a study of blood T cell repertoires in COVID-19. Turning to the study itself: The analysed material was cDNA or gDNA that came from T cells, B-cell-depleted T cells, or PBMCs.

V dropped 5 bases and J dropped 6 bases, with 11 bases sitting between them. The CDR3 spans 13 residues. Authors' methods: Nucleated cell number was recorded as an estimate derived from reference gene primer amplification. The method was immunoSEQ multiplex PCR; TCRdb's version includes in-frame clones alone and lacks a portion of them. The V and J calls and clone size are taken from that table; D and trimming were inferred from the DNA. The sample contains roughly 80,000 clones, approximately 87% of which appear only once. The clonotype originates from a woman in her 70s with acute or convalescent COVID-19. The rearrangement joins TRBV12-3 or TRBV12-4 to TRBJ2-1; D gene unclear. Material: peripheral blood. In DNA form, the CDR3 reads TGTGCCAGCAGTCCCGCCCACGGCAATGAGCAGTTCTTC. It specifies CASSPAHGNEQFF.